This TCR beta chain was recorded in a study of blood T cell repertoires in COVID-19. Overall study context: PBMCs, B-cell-depleted T cells, or T cells provided the cDNA or gDNA that made up the material.

V lost 3 bases and J 0 bases, leaving 8 bases between the germline ends. Germline V lookup: CDR1 GTSNPN, CDR2 SVGIG (reference sequence). The length of the CDR3 is 13 residues. Original data processing: Amplification of reference gene primers provided the estimated nucleated cell counts. The protocol was immunoSEQ multiplex PCR, while the TCRdb copy is restricted to in-frame clones and leaves out a portion. For V, J and clone size, that table is used; D and trimming come from the DNA. The data hold approximately 21,000 clones, with around 79% observed a single time. The sequence was collected from an older man with acute or convalescent COVID-19. Sequencing was performed on peripheral blood. The genes are TRBV30 and TRBJ1-1; D is unclear. CDR3 sequence reads: CAWRDSLNTEAFF. The CDR3 DNA follows: TGTGCCTGGAGGGACTCACTGAACACTGAAGCTTTCTTT.